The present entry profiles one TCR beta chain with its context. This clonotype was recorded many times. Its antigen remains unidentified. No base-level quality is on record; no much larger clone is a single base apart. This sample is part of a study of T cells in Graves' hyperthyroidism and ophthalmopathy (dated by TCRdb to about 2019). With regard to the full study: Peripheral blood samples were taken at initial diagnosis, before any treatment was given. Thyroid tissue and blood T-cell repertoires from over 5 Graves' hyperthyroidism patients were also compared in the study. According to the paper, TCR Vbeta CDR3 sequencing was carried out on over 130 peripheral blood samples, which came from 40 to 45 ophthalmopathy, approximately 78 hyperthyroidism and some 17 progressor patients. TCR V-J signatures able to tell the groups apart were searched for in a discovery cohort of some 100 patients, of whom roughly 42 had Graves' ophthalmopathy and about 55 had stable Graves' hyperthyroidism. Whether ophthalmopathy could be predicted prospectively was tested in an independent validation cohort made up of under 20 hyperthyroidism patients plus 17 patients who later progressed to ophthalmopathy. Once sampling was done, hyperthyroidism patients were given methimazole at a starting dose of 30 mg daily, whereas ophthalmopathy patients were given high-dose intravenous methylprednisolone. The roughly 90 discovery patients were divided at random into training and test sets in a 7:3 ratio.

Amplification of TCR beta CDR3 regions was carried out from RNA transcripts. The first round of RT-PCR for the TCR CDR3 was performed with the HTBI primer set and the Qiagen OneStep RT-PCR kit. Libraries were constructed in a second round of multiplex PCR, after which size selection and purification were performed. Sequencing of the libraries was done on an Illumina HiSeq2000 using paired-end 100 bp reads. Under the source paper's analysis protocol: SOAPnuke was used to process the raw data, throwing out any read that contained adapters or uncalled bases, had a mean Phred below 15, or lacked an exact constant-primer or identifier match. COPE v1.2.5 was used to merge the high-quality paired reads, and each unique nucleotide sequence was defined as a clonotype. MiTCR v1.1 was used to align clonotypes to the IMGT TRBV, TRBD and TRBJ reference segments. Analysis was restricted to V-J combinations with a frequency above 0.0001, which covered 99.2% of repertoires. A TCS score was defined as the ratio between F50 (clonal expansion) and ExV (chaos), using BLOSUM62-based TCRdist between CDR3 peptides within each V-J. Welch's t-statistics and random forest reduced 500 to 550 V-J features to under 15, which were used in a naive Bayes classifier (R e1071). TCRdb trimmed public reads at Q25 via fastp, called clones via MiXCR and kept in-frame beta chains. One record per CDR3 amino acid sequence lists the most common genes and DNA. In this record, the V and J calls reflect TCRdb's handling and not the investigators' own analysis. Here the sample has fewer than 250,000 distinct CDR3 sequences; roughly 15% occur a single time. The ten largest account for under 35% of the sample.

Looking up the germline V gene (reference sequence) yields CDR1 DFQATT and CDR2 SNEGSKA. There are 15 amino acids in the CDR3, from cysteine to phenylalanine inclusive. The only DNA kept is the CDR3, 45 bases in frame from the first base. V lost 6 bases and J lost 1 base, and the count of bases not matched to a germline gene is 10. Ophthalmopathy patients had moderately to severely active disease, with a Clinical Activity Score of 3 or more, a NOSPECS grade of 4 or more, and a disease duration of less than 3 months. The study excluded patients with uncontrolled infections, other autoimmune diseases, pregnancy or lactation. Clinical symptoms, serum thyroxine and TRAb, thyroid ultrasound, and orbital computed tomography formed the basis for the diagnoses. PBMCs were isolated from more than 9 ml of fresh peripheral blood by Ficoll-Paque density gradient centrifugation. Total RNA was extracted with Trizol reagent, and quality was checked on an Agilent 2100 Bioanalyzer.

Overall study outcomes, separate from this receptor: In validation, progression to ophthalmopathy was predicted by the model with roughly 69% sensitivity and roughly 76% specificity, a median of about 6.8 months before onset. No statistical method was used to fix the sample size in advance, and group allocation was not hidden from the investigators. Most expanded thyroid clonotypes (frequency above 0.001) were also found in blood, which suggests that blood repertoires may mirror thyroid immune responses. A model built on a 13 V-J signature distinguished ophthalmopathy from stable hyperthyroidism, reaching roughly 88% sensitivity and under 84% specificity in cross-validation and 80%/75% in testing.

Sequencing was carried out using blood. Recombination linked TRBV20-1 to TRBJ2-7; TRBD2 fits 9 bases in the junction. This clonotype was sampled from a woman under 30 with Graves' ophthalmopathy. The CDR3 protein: CSATSPGLASYEQYF. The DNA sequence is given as TGCAGTGCAACTAGCCCGGGACTAGCTTCCTACGAGCAGTACTTC.